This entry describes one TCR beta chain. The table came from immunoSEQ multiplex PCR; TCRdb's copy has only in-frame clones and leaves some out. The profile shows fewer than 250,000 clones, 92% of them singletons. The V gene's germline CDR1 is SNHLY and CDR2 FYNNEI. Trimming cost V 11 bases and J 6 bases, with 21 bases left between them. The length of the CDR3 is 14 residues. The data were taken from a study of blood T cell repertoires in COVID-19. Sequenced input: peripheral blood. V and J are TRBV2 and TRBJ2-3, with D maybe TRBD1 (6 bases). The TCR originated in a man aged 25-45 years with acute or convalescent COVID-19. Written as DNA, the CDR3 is TGTGCCCGAGGGACCAGGGGTCCATCTGATACGCAGTATTTT. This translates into CARGTRGPSDTQYF. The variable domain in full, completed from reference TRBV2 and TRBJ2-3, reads EPEVTQTPSHQVTQMGQEVILRCVPISNHLYFYWYRQILGQKVEFLVSFYNNEISEKSEIFDDQFSVERPDGSNFTLKIRSTKLEDSAMYFCARGTRGPSDTQYFGPGTRLTVL.